Included here is one T cell receptor (beta chain) sequence, with context. The antigen is unknown. Assay: immunoSEQ multiplex PCR; the TCRdb copy retains only in-frame clones and omits some. This sample has 120,000 to 150,000 clones, with roughly nine tenths found just once. This record belongs to a study of T cell responses to AZD1222 COVID-19 vaccine. Whole-study results and caveats: White British people made up most donors, females outnumbered males, and clonal diversity was possibly underestimated. Regions left unmutated in variants are reportedly the target of nearly half of spike-specific TCRs.

The TCR comes from an adult who received the AZD1222 COVID-19 vaccine. The starting material was peripheral blood, obtained 28 days after the second AZD1222 dose.

This CDR3 reads CASSLDYEQYF. CDR3 bases: TGTGCCAGCAGCCTAGACTACGAGCAGTACTTC. The chain links TRBV5-6 to TRBJ2-7; no definite D call. The CDR3 has 11 residues. V lost 4 bases and J lost 3, with 5 bases in between. The V gene's germline CDR1 is SGHDT and CDR2 YYEEEE.